This T cell receptor (beta chain) was profiled in a study of blood T cells in healthy people across ages. Per sample, a minimum of 6 million PBMCs were isolated. This clonotype has a count of ten or more. Germline V gene data show CDR1 as MDHEN and CDR2 as SYDVKM. The CDR3 runs 15 residues. The V gene end was trimmed by 6 bases and the J gene end by 7 bases; junction bases not matched to a gene: 7. With a J-beta primer mix and a sample-barcoded 5' primer, a second PCR ran roughly 6 to 11 cycles. TCRdb ran MiXCR on the 5' RACE reads and lists one entry per CDR3 protein. The repertoire holds about 2 million distinct CDR3 sequences, with just under 50% as singletons.

The rearrangement links TRBV28 to TRBJ2-1; 12 positions agree with TRBD2. The sequence was collected from a woman aged 40 to 49 in good health. Specimen: blood. The DNA for the CDR3 is TGTGCCAGCAGCCTAGCGGGGGGGCCGGTAAATGAGCAGTTCTTC. Translation gives CASSLAGGPVNEQFF.